The 22 T cell receptor beta chains reported below all come from one sample, sequenced in a study of T cell repertoires in cytomegalovirus infection. TCRdb itself ran the reads through MiXCR, one entry per CDR3 protein. The data hold 68,000 or so distinct CDR3 sequences, with approximately 22% observed a single time. No antigen has been identified for these receptors. What was sequenced was PBMCs, sequenced either directly or after in vitro stimulation (not recorded which). The receptors here all came from a human donor in good health (CMV status not recorded). Some clones in this sample may be carry-over from other donors' samples.

The chain links TRBV6-2 or TRBV6-3 to TRBJ1-1, with unresolved D. The V end lost 3 bases, the J end lost 5 bases, and 7 bases lay between the germline ends. The CDR3 runs to 12 residues. Germline CDR1 and CDR2: MNHEY and SVGEGT. Here the CDR3 DNA reads TGTGCCAGCAGTTATCGTTGGACTGAAGCTTTCTTT. This codes for CASSYRWTEAFF.

As to this clonotype: One end of the junction is discordant with germline, which a read error may explain. The gene calls are TRBV13 and TRBJ2-1; TRBD2 aligns across 11 bases. From germline, CDR1 is PRHDT and CDR2 FYEKMQ (reference sequence). CDR3 size: 14 residues. The CDR3 DNA reads TGTGCCAGCAGCTTAGGAGCTAGCGGGAGGCGCCATCTCTTC. Translating gives CASSLGASGRRHLF.

To note about this clonotype: One end of the junction fails to match germline, which may point to a read error. Here the CDR3 reads CASSLTTNTGELFF. The DNA of the CDR3 is TGTGCCAGCAGCTTGACTACAAACACCGGGGAGCTGTTTTTT. This rearrangement joins TRBV5-3 to TRBJ2-2, with D perhaps matching TRBD2 (5 bases). TRBV5-3 is treated as an ORF (open reading frame) with a function not yet certain. This CDR3 is built from 14 residues.

The rearrangement joins TRBV7-2 to TRBJ1-2; the match to TRBD1 covers 8 bases. J gave up 1 base and V 6 bases, and 4 bases lay outside the gene matches. In germline, CDR1 is SGHTA, CDR2 FQGNSA. The CDR3 is 14 residues long. The chain's CDR3 is CASSVGQGNYGYTF. The CDR3, as DNA: TGTGCCAGCAGTGTTGGACAGGGTAACTATGGCTACACCTTC.

This clonotype was counted many times. The V gene is TRBV20-1, the J gene TRBJ1-1; weak D call: TRBD1 (5 bases). CDR3 size: 15 residues. Trimming stripped 6 bases from V and 0 bases from J, with 17 bases between. The germline gives CDR1 DFQATT, CDR2 SNEGSKA (reference sequence). CDR3 in amino acids: CSANRLGNLNTEAFF. CDR3 coding DNA: TGCAGTGCCAACAGGCTCGGAAACCTGAACACTGAAGCTTTCTTT.

This clonotype was recorded many times. The chain employs TRBV6-5 and TRBJ2-5; no clear D gene. The CDR3 has 15 amino acids. Trimming removed 1 base at V and 5 bases at J, with 14 bases between. The germline gives CDR1 MNHEY, CDR2 SVGAGI. CDR3 sequence reads: CASSYFLGMGETQYF. CDR3 coding DNA: TGTGCCAGCAGTTACTTTCTGGGGATGGGGGAGACCCAGTACTTC.

This clonotype has only a few counts. V gene TRBV7-9 combines with J gene TRBJ2-2; no clear D gene. The germline V gene has CDR1 SEHNR and CDR2 FQNEAQ (reference sequence). V gave up 2 bases and J gave up 9 bases, with 16 bases separating them. This CDR3 spans 15 amino acids. CDR3 sequence: CASSLNPRIARELFF. As DNA, the CDR3 is TGTGCCAGCAGCTTAAACCCCCGGATCGCCAGGGAGCTGTTTTTT.

The gene calls are TRBV11-2 and TRBJ2-1, with TRBD2 identical over 15 bases. Trimming cost V 1 base and J 8 bases; bases outside gene matches: 3. CDR1 and CDR2 (germline): SGHAT, FQNNGV. This CDR3 has 16 amino acids. CDR3 region: CASSLGGLAGGDEQFF. CDR3 coding DNA: TGTGCCAGCAGCTTAGGAGGACTAGCGGGAGGGGATGAGCAGTTCTTC. The entire variable domain, with the rest obtained from reference TRBV11-2 and TRBJ2-1, is as follows: EAGVAQSPRYKIIEKRQSVAFWCNPISGHATLYWYQQILGQGPKLLIQFQNNGVVDDSQLPKDRFSAERLKGVDSTLKIQPAKLEDSAVYLCASSLGGLAGGDEQFFGPGTRLTVL.

The chain links TRBV29-1 to TRBJ2-1, with D possibly being TRBD1 (5 bases). The CDR3 totals 16 residues. V was cut by 0 bases and J by 0 bases, with 12 bases left in between. Germline V gives CDR1 SQVTM, CDR2 ANQGSEA. This CDR3 reads CSVEEGHRSSYNEQFF. The CDR3 bases are TGCAGCGTTGAAGAAGGACATAGGAGCTCCTACAATGAGCAGTTCTTC.

Only a few counts were recorded for this clonotype. The chain couples TRBV12-3 or TRBV12-4 to TRBJ2-5, with D tentatively TRBD1 or TRBD2 (7 bases each). This CDR3 contains 15 residues. V was clipped by 7 bases and J by 5 bases, with 20 bases between them. The CDR3 region has the DNA TGTGCCAGCACCCCCGGGGGAGGGGGCAGGGAGACCCAGTACTTC. Translating it yields CASTPGGGGRETQYF.

The chain couples TRBV29-1 to TRBJ2-3; D call uncertain. Germline V gene sequence: CDR1 SQVTM, CDR2 ANQGSEA. Trimming took off 8 bases at V and 5 bases at J, with 23 bases between the two ends. The CDR3 runs to 15 residues. This chain's CDR3 is CSFTPRRAVVDTQYF. The CDR3 DNA reads as TGCAGCTTCACCCCAAGAAGGGCTGTGGTAGATACGCAGTATTTT.

The table lists this clonotype with a few counts. CDR3 sequence reads: CASSPGLAGGTDTQYF. CDR3 bases: TGTGCCAGCAGCCCGGGACTAGCGGGGGGCACAGATACGCAGTATTTT. This chain connects TRBV11-2 to TRBJ2-3, with 14 bases matching TRBD2. The V segment lost 5 bases and the J segment 1 base; nucleotides outside the gene matches: 2. CDR3 length equals 16 residues. Germline V lookup: CDR1 SGHAT, CDR2 FQNNGV.

This clonotype has just a few counts. The gene calls are TRBV7-9 and TRBJ2-2; 9 nucleotides agree with TRBD2. Germline trimming cut 2 bases from V and 4 bases from J; bases unmatched to any gene: 5. The length of the CDR3 is 16 residues. Germline loops: CDR1 SEHNR, CDR2 FQNEAQ (reference sequence). The CDR3 bases are TGTGCCAGCAGCTTACTGCTAGCGGGAATCACCGGGGAGCTGTTTTTT. Translating it yields CASSLLLAGITGELFF.

The table lists this clonotype with a few counts. The chain is built from TRBV6-2 or TRBV6-3 and TRBJ2-2; tentatively, D is TRBD2 (5 bases). The CDR3 is 14 residues long. V dropped 6 bases and J dropped 8 bases, with 16 bases sitting between them. CDR1 is MNHEY, CDR2 SVGEGT, per germline. CDR3 amino acids: CASSQGRRLGELFF. The CDR3 DNA reads TGTGCCAGCAGCCAAGGACGGAGGCTGGGGGAGCTGTTTTTT.

V is TRBV12-3 or TRBV12-4 and J is TRBJ2-7; TRBD2 is a possible D gene (5 bases). Trimming took off 5 bases at V and 7 bases at J, with 12 bases between the two ends. The CDR3 runs 12 residues. CDR3 in amino acids: CASSQPWTEQYF. As DNA, the CDR3 is TGTGCCAGCAGTCAACCATGGACTGAGCAGTACTTC.

This rearrangement joins TRBV7-2 to TRBJ2-3; TRBD2 matches 9 bases. CDR1 and CDR2 (germline): SGHTA, FQGNSA. With V trimmed by 5 bases and J by 3 bases, 6 bases remained unmatched. This CDR3 region has 15 residues. The CDR3 loop reads CASSRAGGRTDTQYF. CDR3 nucleotides: TGTGCCAGCAGCCGAGCGGGAGGTAGGACAGATACGCAGTATTTT.

Ten or more counts support this clonotype. The chain joins TRBV7-2 to TRBJ2-5, with D uncertain. The germline gives CDR1 SGHTA, CDR2 FQGNSA. The V and J ends lost 2 bases and 2 bases respectively, with 9 bases between them. This CDR3 has 14 amino acids. CDR3 nucleotides: TGTGCCAGCAGCTTATATGGCCCACAAGAGACCCAGTACTTC. Its translation: CASSLYGPQETQYF.

In its sample, this clonotype was seen many times. The CDR3 loop is CASSSWAVVGAQPQHF. In nucleotides, the CDR3 is TGTGCCAGCAGCTCGTGGGCAGTTGTAGGGGCTCAGCCCCAGCATTTT. This chain uses TRBV7-2 with TRBJ1-5; TRBD1 might be the D (5 bases). V gave up 4 bases and J gave up 6 bases, with 19 bases separating them. The germline V gene has CDR1 SGHTA and CDR2 FQGNSA. The CDR3 has 16 residues.

The V gene is TRBV19, the J gene TRBJ1-5; possible D gene TRBD1, 6 bases. Germline values: CDR1 LNHDA, CDR2 SQIVND (reference sequence). V dropped 5 bases and J dropped 1 base, with 9 bases sitting between them. This CDR3 spans 14 amino acids. The CDR3 DNA sequence: TGTGCCAGTAGTCAGGGGTTAAGCAATCAGCCCCAGCATTTT. Its translation is CASSQGLSNQPQHF.

This chain connects TRBV20-1 to TRBJ2-5; 15 positions agree with TRBD2. The CDR3 has 15 residues. V lost 5 bases, J lost 3 bases, and 4 bases stayed unmatched. The germline gives CDR1 DFQATT, CDR2 SNEGSKA (reference sequence). CDR3 loop: CSAPGLAGGEETQYF. In DNA, the CDR3 is TGCAGTGCTCCCGGACTAGCGGGAGGGGAAGAGACCCAGTACTTC.

This clonotype turned up a few times. The chain carries TRBV24-1 and TRBJ2-2; 9 bases match TRBD1. Losses at the gene ends were 7 bases for V and 4 bases for J; bases not matched to a gene: 9. Germline V CDR1 and CDR2: KGHDR, SFDVKD. The CDR3 has 16 residues. In nucleotides, the CDR3 is TGTGCCACCAGCACCTCCGGGACAGGGACCACCGGGGAGCTGTTTTTT. It is translated as CATSTSGTGTTGELFF.

The chain employs TRBV19 and TRBJ1-4, with D unclear. The CDR3 extends over 15 amino acids. The germline gives CDR1 LNHDA, CDR2 SQIVND (reference sequence). Trimming removed 6 bases at V and 7 bases at J, with 18 bases between. The CDR3 reads CASRVSDTPSEKLFF. CDR3 nucleotide sequence: TGTGCCAGTAGAGTAAGCGATACCCCCTCTGAAAAACTGTTTTTT. The whole variable domain, filled in from reference TRBV19 and TRBJ1-4, reads DGGITQSPKYLFRKEGQNVTLSCEQNLNHDAMYWYRQDPGQGLRLIYYSQIVNDFQKGDIAEGYSVSREKKESFPLTVTSAQKNPTAFYLCASRVSDTPSEKLFFGSGTQLSVL.